The present entry profiles one T cell receptor beta chain with its context. Its antigen is still unknown. This specimen belongs to a study of lymphopenia after photon versus proton radiotherapy. Here immunoSEQ multiplex PCR was the method, and the copy in TCRdb shows in-frame clones only, minus some. Among roughly 30,000 clones listed, approximately 88% were seen once. Germline V CDR1 and CDR2: SGHRS, YFSETQ. V was shortened by 4 bases and J by 11 bases, with 18 bases between the two germline ends. The CDR3 consists of 13 residues. Findings and limits, study-wide: After lymphocyte nadir, photon-treated repertoires showed oligoclonal expansion, especially CD8+ Temra.

The J gene is TRBJ1-2, the V gene TRBV5-1; D may be TRBD1 (6 bases). The material sequenced was peripheral blood, taken from a patient treated with proton-based radiotherapy. The sequence was obtained from a woman in her sixties or seventies with cholangiocarcinoma. Some clones in this sample may be carry-over from other donors' samples. The CDR3 DNA is TGCGCCAGCAGCCCGGAGGGGACATCCTTATACACCTTC. Its translation is CASSPEGTSLYTF.